The subject of this entry is one T cell receptor (beta chain). This receptor's antigen is unknown. No qualities accompany the bases; no much larger clone lies one base away. Using a constant-region primer and ProtoScript II reverse transcriptase, TCRbeta-specific cDNA was reverse-transcribed from around 520 ng total RNA. TCRbeta libraries were built with three nested multiplex PCR rounds, a slightly modified ARM-PCR procedure. The first two PCR rounds used multiplex TRBV1-TRBV30 forward primers with a Cbeta reverse primer, each for around 10 cycles. Sample barcodes and Illumina adapters were added in a final 25-cycle PCR with Deep VentR polymerase. Before sequencing, amplicons of 200-500 bp were gel-purified using a QIAquick gel extraction kit. The TCRbeta amplicons were sequenced with 250-bp paired-end reads on an Illumina HiSeq 2500. As for the original processing: Trimmomatic v0.33 was used to quality-trim the reads, and FLASH v1.2.11 was used to merge paired reads so that full CDR3 sequences could be recovered. V, D and J germline segments were assigned to the rearranged TCRbeta sequences by MiGEC v1.2.1b. Clonotype statistics and Shannon-Wiener diversity indices were computed with VDJtools v1.0.0. To cut down on sampling bias, every analysis after diversity analysis relied on just the 250 most abundant clonotypes from each sample. TCRdb cleaned the public reads at Q25 with fastp, built clones with MiXCR and kept in-frame beta chains. Entries that share a CDR3 protein sequence are merged under the most common genes and DNA. TCRdb, rather than the study authors, made the V and J calls. The sample contains fewer than 250,000 distinct CDR3 sequences, around 81% of them found a single time. 18% of the sample is taken by the ten largest.

Total RNA and DNA were co-extracted without cell sorting from roughly 20-30 mg of bulk tissue using the AllPrep DNA/RNA mini kit. Four to six patients with histopathologically diagnosed primary liver carcinoma underwent surgical resection in China between 2015 and March 2016. Patients had chronic HBV infection and were treatment-naive at sampling. Five spatially separated regions were sampled per tumor: superior, inferior, left-lateral and right-lateral poles, plus the tumor centre. Histological examination found more than 90% viable tumor cells in every tumor sample. Each fresh piece of tumor and adjacent tissue was cut in two, with one half stored in RNAlater at -80 degrees C and the other half sent for histology. The sample is drawn from a study of tumor-infiltrating lymphocytes in primary liver carcinoma (dated by TCRdb to about 2017). The study in broad terms: Hepatocellular carcinoma (four) or combined HCC and intrahepatic cholangiocarcinoma (one) was present in the five patients, who were three men and two women aged 30 to 69 years. Repertoires from technical replicates were highly reproducible, with mean shared-clone rates about 0.86 and correlation coefficients above 0.95. The tumors of the five patients were staged as T1-T3 N0M0, with maximum diameters ranging from roughly 4 to 10 cm. Each sample produced about 3.5 to 8 million productive TCRbeta reads, and read depth showed no significant difference between tissue types. The approximately 25 tumor region samples were profiled with Agilent mRNA microarrays so that TCRbeta repertoire diversity could be related to the local molecular phenotype. TCRbeta repertoire sequencing covered 35 or so specimens from 5 patients: 25 or so tumor regions, 5 adjacent noncancerous liver tissues and 5 peripheral blood samples. The study combined TCRbeta repertoire sequencing, expression microarrays and whole-exome sequencing across five regions of each liver tumor, with adjacent normal tissue and blood.

From a lookup of the germline V gene, CDR1 and CDR2 are MNHEY and SVGAGI. The CDR3 spans 14 residues, from the cysteine through the phenylalanine. Only the CDR3 part of the read is kept: 42 bases, read in frame from the first base. V drops 6 bases and J drops 15 bases, leaving 23 bases in between. Study-wide findings and limitations: Bulk unsorted samples precluded comparing CD4+ and CD8+ T cell repertoires. Only about 7-24% of top clones were present in all five regions of a tumor, suggesting spatial heterogeneity of tumor-infiltrating T cells. Because only the TCR beta chain was sequenced and unpaired alpha chains were not captured, true repertoire diversity is likely underestimated. Repertoire overlap was found to be higher between tumor regions (mean around 35%) than between tumor-adjacent (around 17%) or tumor-blood (around 14%) pairs, consistent with antigen-driven expansion. With just a handful of patients in the study, the authors point out that the findings should be validated in a larger study. The top 250 clones accounted for a significantly greater share of the repertoire in tumors than in blood (p = 0.039).

This sequence originates from a man aged 40-49 years with primary liver carcinoma and hepatitis B virus infection. The chain employs TRBV6-5 and TRBJ2-2; the D element could tentatively be TRBD1 or TRBD2, as 6 bases agree for each. The sequenced sample consisted of tumor tissue from primary liver carcinoma. The CDR3 region reads CASSPGGGGGDMFF. The DNA reads as follows: TGTGCCAGCAGCCCCGGCGGTGGAGGCGGGGACATGTTTTTT.